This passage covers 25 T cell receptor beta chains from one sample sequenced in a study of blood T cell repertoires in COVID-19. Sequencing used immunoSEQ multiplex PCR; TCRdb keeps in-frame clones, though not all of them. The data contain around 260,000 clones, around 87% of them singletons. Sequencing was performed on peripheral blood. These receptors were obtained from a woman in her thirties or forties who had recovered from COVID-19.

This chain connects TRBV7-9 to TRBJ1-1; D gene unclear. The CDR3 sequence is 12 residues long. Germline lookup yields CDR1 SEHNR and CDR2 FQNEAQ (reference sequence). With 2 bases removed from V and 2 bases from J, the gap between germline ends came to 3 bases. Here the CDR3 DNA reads TGTGCCAGCAGCTTACTCAACACTGAAGCTTTCTTT. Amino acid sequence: CASSLLNTEAFF.

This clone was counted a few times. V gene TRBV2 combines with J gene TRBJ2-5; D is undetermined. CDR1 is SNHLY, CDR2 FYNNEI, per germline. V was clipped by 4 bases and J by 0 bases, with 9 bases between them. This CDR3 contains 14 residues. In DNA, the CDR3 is TGTGCCAGCAGTGCTCGACGGGACCAAGAGACCCAGTACTTC. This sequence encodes CASSARRDQETQYF.

The DNA for the CDR3 is TGTGCCAGCAGCTTAGTGGAGGGGCTGAAGACCCAGTACTTC. It specifies CASSLVEGLKTQYF. The chain carries TRBV11-2 and TRBJ2-5; the D gene is possibly TRBD2 (6 bases). The germline gives CDR1 SGHAT, CDR2 FQNNGV. With 1 base removed from V and 6 bases from J, the gap between germline ends came to 12 bases. This CDR3 contains 14 residues.

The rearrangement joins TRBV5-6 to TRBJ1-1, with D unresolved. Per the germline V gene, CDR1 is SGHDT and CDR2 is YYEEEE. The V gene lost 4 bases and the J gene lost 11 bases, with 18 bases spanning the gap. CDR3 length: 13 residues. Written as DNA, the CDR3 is TGTGCCAGCAGCCCAGGACTTAGTCATGGTGCTTTCTTT. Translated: CASSPGLSHGAFF. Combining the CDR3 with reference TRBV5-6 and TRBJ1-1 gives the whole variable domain DAGVTQSPTHLIKTRGQQVTLRCSPKSGHDTVSWYQQALGQGPQFIFQYYEEEERQRGNFPDRFSGHQFPNYSSELNVNALLLGDSALYLCASSPGLSHGAFFGQGTRLTVV.

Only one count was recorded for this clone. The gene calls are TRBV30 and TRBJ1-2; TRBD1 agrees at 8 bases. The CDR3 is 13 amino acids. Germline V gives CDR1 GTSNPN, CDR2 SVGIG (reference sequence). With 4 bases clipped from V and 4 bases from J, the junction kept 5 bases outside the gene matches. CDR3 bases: TGTGCCTGGATCCGGACAGGGTCCTATGGCTACACCTTC. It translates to CAWIRTGSYGYTF.

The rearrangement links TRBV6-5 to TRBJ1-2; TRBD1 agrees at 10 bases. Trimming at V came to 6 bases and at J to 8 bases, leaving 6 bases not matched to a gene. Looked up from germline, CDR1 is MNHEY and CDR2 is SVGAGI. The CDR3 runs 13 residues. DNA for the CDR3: TGTGCCAGCAGCCAGACAGGGGGCGGCGGCTACACCTTC. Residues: CASSQTGGGGYTF.

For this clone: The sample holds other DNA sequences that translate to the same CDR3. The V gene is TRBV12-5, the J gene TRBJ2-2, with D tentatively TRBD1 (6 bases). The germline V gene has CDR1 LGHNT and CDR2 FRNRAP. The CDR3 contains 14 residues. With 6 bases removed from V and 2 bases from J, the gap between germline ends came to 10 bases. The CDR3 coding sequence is TGTGCTAGTGGACGGGACACCAACACCGGGGAGCTGTTTTTT. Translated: CASGRDTNTGELFF. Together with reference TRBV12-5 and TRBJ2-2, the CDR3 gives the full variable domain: DARVTQTPRHKVTEMGQEVTMRCQPILGHNTVFWYRQTMMQGLELLAYFRNRAPLDDSGMPKDRFSAEMPDATLATLKIQPSEPRDSAVYFCASGRDTNTGELFFGEGSRLTVL.

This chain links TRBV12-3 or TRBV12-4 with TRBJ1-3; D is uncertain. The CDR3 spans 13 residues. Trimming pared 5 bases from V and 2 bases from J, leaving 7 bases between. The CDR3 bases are TGTGCCAGCAGTGCGGTCCCTGGAAACACCATATATTTT. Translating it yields CASSAVPGNTIYF.

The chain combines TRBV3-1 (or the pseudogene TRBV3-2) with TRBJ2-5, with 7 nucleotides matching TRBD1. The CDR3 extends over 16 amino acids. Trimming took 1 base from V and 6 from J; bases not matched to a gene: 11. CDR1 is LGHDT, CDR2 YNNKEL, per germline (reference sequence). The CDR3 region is CASSQGFDRVQQTQYF. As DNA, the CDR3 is TGTGCCAGCAGCCAAGGATTTGACAGGGTGCAGCAGACCCAGTACTTC.

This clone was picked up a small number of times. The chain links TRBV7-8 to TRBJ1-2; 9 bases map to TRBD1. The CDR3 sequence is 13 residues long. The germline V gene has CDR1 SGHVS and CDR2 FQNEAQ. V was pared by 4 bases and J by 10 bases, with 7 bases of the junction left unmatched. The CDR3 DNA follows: TGTGCCAGCAGCTCGGGACAGGGAGGAGACTACACCTTC. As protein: CASSSGQGGDYTF. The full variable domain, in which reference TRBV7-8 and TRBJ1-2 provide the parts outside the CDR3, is GAGVSQSPRYKVAKRGQDVALRCDPISGHVSLFWYQQALGQGPEFLTYFQNEAQLDKSGLPSDRFFAERPEGSVSTLKIQRTQQEDSAVYLCASSSGQGGDYTFGSGTRLTVV.

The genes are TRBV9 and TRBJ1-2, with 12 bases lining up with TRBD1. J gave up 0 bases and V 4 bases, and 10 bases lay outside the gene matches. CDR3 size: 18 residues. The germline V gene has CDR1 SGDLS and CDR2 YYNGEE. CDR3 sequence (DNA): TGTGCCAGCAGCCCCCGGGACAGGGGGCAAGCTGCTAACTATGGCTACACCTTC. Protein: CASSPRDRGQAANYGYTF.

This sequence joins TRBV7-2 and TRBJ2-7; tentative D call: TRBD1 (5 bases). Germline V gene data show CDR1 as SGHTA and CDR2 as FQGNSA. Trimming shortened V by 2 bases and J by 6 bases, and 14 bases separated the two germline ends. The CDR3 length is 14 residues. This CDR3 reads CASSLRQSYSEQYF. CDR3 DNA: TGTGCCAGCAGCTTAAGACAGAGCTACTCCGAGCAGTACTTC.

CDR3 nucleotide sequence: TGTGCCAGCAGCTTAACAGGCTTCACCTACGAGCAGTACTTC. Translated: CASSLTGFTYEQYF. The chain combines TRBV11-2 with TRBJ2-7; possible D gene TRBD1, 5 bases. CDR1 is SGHAT, CDR2 FQNNGV, per germline. This CDR3 contains 14 residues. Between the trimmed V and J ends, which lost 2 bases and 2 bases, there was a span of 10 bases.

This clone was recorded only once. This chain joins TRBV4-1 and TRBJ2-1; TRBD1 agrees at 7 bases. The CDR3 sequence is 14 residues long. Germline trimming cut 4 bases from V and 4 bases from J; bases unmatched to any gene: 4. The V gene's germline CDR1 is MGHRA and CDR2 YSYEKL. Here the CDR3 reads CASSPSTGYNEQFF. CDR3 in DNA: TGCGCCAGCAGCCCGTCGACAGGGTACAATGAGCAGTTCTTC.

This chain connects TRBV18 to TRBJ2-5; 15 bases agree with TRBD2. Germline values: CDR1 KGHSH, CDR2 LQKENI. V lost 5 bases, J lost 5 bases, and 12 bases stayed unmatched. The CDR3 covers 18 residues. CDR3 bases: TGTGCCAGCTCATCCTACCGATCCGGGACTAGCGGGGGGGAGACCCAGTACTTC. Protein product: CASSSYRSGTSGGETQYF.

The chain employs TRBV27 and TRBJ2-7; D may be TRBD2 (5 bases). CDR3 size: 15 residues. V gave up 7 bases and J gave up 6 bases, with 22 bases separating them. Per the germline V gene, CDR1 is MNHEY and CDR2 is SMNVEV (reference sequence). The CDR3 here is CASTKGGGNLREQYF. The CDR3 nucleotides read TGTGCCAGCACCAAAGGTGGAGGCAACCTTCGCGAGCAGTACTTC.

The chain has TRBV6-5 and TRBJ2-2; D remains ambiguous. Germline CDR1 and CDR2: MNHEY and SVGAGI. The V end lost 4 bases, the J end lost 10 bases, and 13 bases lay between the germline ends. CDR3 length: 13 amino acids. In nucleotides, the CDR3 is TGTGCCAGCAGTTCACGGGTGGTCGTGGAGCTGTTTTTT. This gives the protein CASSSRVVVELFF.

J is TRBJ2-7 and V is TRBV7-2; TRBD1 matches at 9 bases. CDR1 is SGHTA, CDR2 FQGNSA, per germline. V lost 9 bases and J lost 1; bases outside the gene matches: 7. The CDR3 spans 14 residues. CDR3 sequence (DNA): TGTGCCAGTAGCCGGGACAGGGTTTCCTACGAGCAGTACTTC. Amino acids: CASSRDRVSYEQYF.

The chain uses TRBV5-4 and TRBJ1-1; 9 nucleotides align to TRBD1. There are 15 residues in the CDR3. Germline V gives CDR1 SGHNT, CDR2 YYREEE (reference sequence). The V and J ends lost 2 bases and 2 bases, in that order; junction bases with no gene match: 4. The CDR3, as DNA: TGTGCCAGCAGCTTCCGGACAGGGGCTAACACTGAAGCTTTCTTT. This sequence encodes CASSFRTGANTEAFF.

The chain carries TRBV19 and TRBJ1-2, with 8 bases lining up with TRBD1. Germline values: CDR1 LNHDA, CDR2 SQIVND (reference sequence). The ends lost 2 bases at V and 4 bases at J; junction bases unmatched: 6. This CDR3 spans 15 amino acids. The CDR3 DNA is TGTGCCAGTAGTATAAGGAGGACAGGGACCTATGGCTACACCTTC. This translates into CASSIRRTGTYGYTF. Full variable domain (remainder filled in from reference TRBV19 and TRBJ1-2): DGGITQSPKYLFRKEGQNVTLSCEQNLNHDAMYWYRQDPGQGLRLIYYSQIVNDFQKGDIAEGYSVSREKKESFPLTVTSAQKNPTAFYLCASSIRRTGTYGYTFGSGTRLTVV.

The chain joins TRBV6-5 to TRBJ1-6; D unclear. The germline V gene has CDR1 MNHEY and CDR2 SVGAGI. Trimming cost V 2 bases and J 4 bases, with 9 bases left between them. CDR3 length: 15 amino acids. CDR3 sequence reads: CASSYLPDYNSPLHF. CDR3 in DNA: TGTGCCAGCAGTTACCTCCCAGATTATAATTCACCCCTCCACTTT.

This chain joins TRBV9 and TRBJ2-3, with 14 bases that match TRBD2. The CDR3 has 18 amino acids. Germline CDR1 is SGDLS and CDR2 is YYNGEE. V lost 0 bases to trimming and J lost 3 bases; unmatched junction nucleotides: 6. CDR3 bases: TGTGCCAGCAGCGTAGTAGGCGGACTAGCGGGGGGTACAGATACGCAGTATTTT. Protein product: CASSVVGGLAGGTDTQYF.

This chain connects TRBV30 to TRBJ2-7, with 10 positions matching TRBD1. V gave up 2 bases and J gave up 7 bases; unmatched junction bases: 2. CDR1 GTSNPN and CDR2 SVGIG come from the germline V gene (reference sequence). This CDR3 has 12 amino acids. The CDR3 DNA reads TGTGCCTGGAGTTGGACAGGGGGGGAGCAGTACTTC. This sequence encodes CAWSWTGGEQYF.

The CDR3 sequence: CASREQGGTGNTIYF. CDR3 sequence (DNA): TGTGCCAGCAGGGAACAGGGGGGTACTGGAAACACCATATATTTT. The rearrangement uses TRBV25-1 and TRBJ1-3; 8 nucleotides agree with TRBD1. The CDR3 has 15 residues. CDR1 and CDR2 from the germline V gene are MGHDK and SYGVNS. J gave up 2 bases and V 6 bases, and 6 bases lay outside the gene matches.

The CDR3 DNA reads TGCGCCAGCAGCCAAGATGCAGGGATGTGGACCTACGAGCAGTACTTC. This sequence encodes CASSQDAGMWTYEQYF. The chain uses TRBV4-3 and TRBJ2-7, with D maybe TRBD1 (5 bases). V was clipped by 0 bases and J by 2 bases, with 14 bases between them. The CDR3 length is 16 residues. Germline V gene sequence: CDR1 LGHNA, CDR2 YSLEER.